These 29 T cell receptor beta chains came from one sample sequenced in a study. One entry per CDR3 protein, called by TCRdb with MiXCR from the 5' RACE reads. This table holds tens of thousands of distinct CDR3 sequences, 28% found once. Sequencing was done on a sample of naive CD4+ T cells sorted from blood. Subset reported: naive CD4+ T cells, CD4+CD45RA+CD25-. The receptors here all came from a female donor with breast cancer.

Comments on this clonotype: The CDR3 does not close with the conserved phenylalanine or tryptophan, likely indicating a read error. V is TRBV6-1 and J is TRBJ2-1; D call uncertain. CDR3 length equals 11 residues. Trimming took off 8 bases at V and 4 bases at J, with 6 bases between the two ends. Germline V gene sequence: CDR1 MNHNS, CDR2 SASEGT. The CDR3 here is CASHGYNEQFL. DNA of the CDR3: TGTGCCAGCCACGGGTACAATGAGCAGTTCTTG.

The chain uses TRBV28 and TRBJ2-7; D not resolved. The length of the CDR3 is 13 residues. Trimming took 6 bases from V and 2 from J, leaving 11 bases between them. Per germline, CDR1 MDHEN and CDR2 SYDVKM. CDR3 nucleotide sequence: TGTGCCAGCAGAAAGGACGGACCCTACGAGCAGTACTTC. Its translation: CASRKDGPYEQYF.

This clonotype was detected a few times. The J gene is TRBJ2-7, the V gene TRBV7-2; possibly TRBD2 for D (6 bases). Germline assignment: CDR1 SGHTA and CDR2 FQGNSA. Trimming removed 4 bases from V and 3 bases from J, with 19 bases in between. The CDR3 has 16 residues. The CDR3 region has the DNA TGTGCCAGCAGCTCGGCAGGGACTCCCCGACTCTACGAGCAGTACTTC. This encodes CASSSAGTPRLYEQYF.

CDR3 coding DNA: TGTGCCAGCAGGGGCGAGGGGGGCGCACATCAGCCCCAGCATTTT. Protein sequence: CASRGEGGAHQPQHF. This chain links TRBV21-1 with TRBJ1-5; TRBD1 is taken as the D call from the table, unchecked against the DNA. TRBV21-1 is listed as a pseudogene. The CDR3 is 15 amino acids.

This chain links TRBV20-1 with TRBJ2-1, with 8 bases fitting TRBD2. V shed 1 base, J shed 3 bases, and the junction held 2 bases outside the gene matches. The CDR3 runs 14 residues. CDR1 and CDR2 (germline): DFQATT, SNEGSKA (reference sequence). Here the CDR3 DNA reads TGCAGTGCTAGAGGTAGCGGGGTCTACAATGAGCAGTTCTTC. Translated: CSARGSGVYNEQFF.

The sample holds a few counts of this clonotype. The chain combines TRBV20-1 with TRBJ2-7; tentative D call: TRBD1 (6 bases). Germline V CDR1 and CDR2: DFQATT, SNEGSKA (reference sequence). The CDR3 totals 13 residues. V was trimmed by 7 bases and J by 2 bases, leaving 15 bases between them. The CDR3 region has the DNA TGCAGTGATTCTTCGACAGGAACCTACGAGCAGTACTTC. It translates to CSDSSTGTYEQYF.

The chain employs TRBV6-5 and TRBJ1-1; D might be TRBD1 (5 bases). Germline CDR1 MNHEY, CDR2 SVGAGI. There are 16 residues in the CDR3. The ends were cut back, 4 bases at V and 5 bases at J, with 20 bases in the middle. The CDR3 nucleotides are TGTGCCAGCAGTTCACCACGGGTGGGGACTCGGACTGAAGCTTTCTTT. This gives the protein CASSSPRVGTRTEAFF.

This chain uses TRBV4-3 with TRBJ1-4; D ambiguous. The V end was cut by 1 base, the J end by 4 bases, with 7 bases between. CDR1 and CDR2 from the germline V gene are LGHNA and YSLEER. CDR3 length: 14 residues. Here the CDR3 reads CASSQVGYNEKLFF. Here the CDR3 DNA reads TGCGCCAGCAGCCAAGTGGGGTATAATGAAAAACTGTTTTTT.

This clonotype was observed a handful of times. Likely a read error: the CDR3 ends without its conserved phenylalanine or tryptophan. No DNA is shown, since the ends of the CDR3 on it are uncertain; the CDR3 is the one TCRdb lists. The V and J genes are TRBV7-8 and TRBJ2-7; TRBD1, the table's D call, was not compared with the DNA. The CDR3 is 12 amino acids in total, end residues counted. Germline loops: CDR1 SGHVS, CDR2 FQNEAQ. CDR3 residues: CASSLGGQALSL.

In its sample, this clonotype was seen a few times. This chain connects TRBV5-1 to TRBJ2-3; 14 nucleotides agree with TRBD2. Germline-derived CDR1 and CDR2 are SGHRS and YFSETQ. V gave up 4 bases and J gave up 3 bases; unmatched junction bases: 4. The CDR3 loop spans 16 amino acids. The CDR3 is CASSAGTSGRTDTQYF. The CDR3, as DNA: TGCGCCAGCAGCGCAGGGACTAGCGGGAGAACAGATACGCAGTATTTT.

This clonotype qualifies as medium-sized. The gene calls are TRBV15 and TRBJ2-1; D gene uncertain. CDR1 and CDR2 (germline): LNHNV, YYDKDF (reference sequence). Trimming stripped 0 bases from V and 10 bases from J, with 13 bases between. The CDR3 has 14 residues. CDR3 loop: CATSRDPQRTEQFF. DNA of the CDR3: TGTGCCACCAGCAGAGACCCCCAAAGGACGGAGCAGTTCTTC.

The chain uses TRBV5-1 and TRBJ1-1, with TRBD1 identical over 8 bases. Germline values: CDR1 SGHRS, CDR2 YFSETQ. CDR3 size: 13 residues. V shed 3 bases and J 5 bases; nucleotides not matched to a gene: 3. In DNA, the CDR3 is TGCGCCAGCAGCTGGACAGGGAGGACTGAAGCTTTCTTT. Translation: CASSWTGRTEAFF.

V and J are TRBV28 and TRBJ1-3; the D gene is possibly TRBD1 (6 bases). This CDR3 is 13 amino acids long. Germline V lookup: CDR1 MDHEN, CDR2 SYDVKM. Deletions cut 5 bases from V and 5 bases from J, with 10 bases between. CDR3 region: CASSKTGRNTIYF. CDR3 DNA sequence: TGTGCCAGCAGTAAGACAGGAAGAAACACCATATATTTT.

The V and J genes are TRBV7-9 and TRBJ1-4, with 9 bases fitting TRBD1. The V gene's germline CDR1 is SEHNR and CDR2 FQNEAQ (reference sequence). CDR3 length equals 15 residues. J lost 7 bases, V lost 4 bases, and 7 bases had no gene match. This CDR3 is CASSSYRDRAEKLFF. DNA of the CDR3: TGTGCCAGCAGCTCATACCGGGACAGGGCTGAAAAACTGTTTTTT.

The chain employs TRBV20-1 and TRBJ1-2; D gene ambiguous. Germline V gene lookup returns CDR1 DFQATT and CDR2 SNEGSKA (reference sequence). The CDR3 spans 10 residues. V dropped 0 bases and J dropped 6 bases, with 2 bases sitting between them. CDR3 DNA: TGCAGTGCTAGAGAGGATGGCTACACCTTC. Its translation is CSAREDGYTF.

This clonotype was seen only a few times. This chain joins TRBV3-1 and TRBJ2-7; D is unclear. Between the trimmed V and J ends, which lost 2 bases and 6 bases, there was a span of 5 bases. This CDR3 contains 11 residues. Germline CDR1 and CDR2: LGHDT and YNNKEL (reference sequence). CDR3 DNA sequence: TGTGCCAGCAGCCAAACCCTCGAGCAGTACTTC. This translates into CASSQTLEQYF.

The rearrangement links TRBV9 to TRBJ1-4; maybe TRBD1 (5 bases). The CDR3 totals 15 residues. The germline V gene encodes CDR1 SGDLS and CDR2 YYNGEE. V shed 0 bases and J shed 8 bases, with 14 bases lying between them. CDR3 sequence: CASSVDIRAREKLFF. The CDR3 DNA is TGTGCCAGCAGCGTAGACATCAGGGCAAGAGAAAAACTGTTTTTT.

This clonotype was seen a handful of times. The chain links TRBV5-4 to TRBJ2-3; the match to TRBD2 covers 9 bases. The CDR3 loop spans 15 amino acids. Germline trimming cut 2 bases from V and 3 bases from J; bases unmatched to any gene: 4. Germline CDR1 reads SGHNT; CDR2 reads YYREEE (reference sequence). The CDR3 coding sequence is TGTGCCAGCAGCTTCAGCGGGAGGATAACAGATACGCAGTATTTT. It yields the protein CASSFSGRITDTQYF.

This clonotype was seen more than once but under ten times. The gene calls are TRBV5-4 and TRBJ2-7, with TRBD2 identical over 9 bases. The CDR3 sequence is 14 residues long. J gave up 7 bases and V 0 bases, and 5 bases lay outside the gene matches. Per germline, CDR1 SGHNT and CDR2 YYREEE (reference sequence). As DNA, the CDR3 is TGTGCCAGCAGCTTGGAAAGTAGCGGGAGAGAGCAGTACTTC. Its protein product is CASSLESSGREQYF.

This clonotype was counted many times. V usage is TRBV7-3 and J usage is TRBJ2-1; TRBD1 might be the D (5 bases). V was shortened by 5 bases and J by 9 bases, with 14 bases between the two germline ends. This CDR3 contains 13 residues. CDR1 and CDR2 (germline): SGHTA, FQGTGA. This CDR3 reads CASSPQGAGEQFF. CDR3 nucleotide sequence: TGTGCCAGCAGCCCCCAAGGGGCAGGTGAGCAGTTCTTC.

In its sample, this clonotype was seen a few times. CDR3 sequence reads: CASSQVAGANEKLFF. CDR3 nucleotides: TGCGCCAGCAGCCAAGTAGCAGGGGCTAATGAAAAACTGTTTTTT. This chain connects TRBV4-1 to TRBJ1-4; the D gene is possibly TRBD1 (6 bases). The V and J ends lost 1 base and 3 bases respectively, with 9 bases between them. Germline assignment: CDR1 MGHRA and CDR2 YSYEKL. The CDR3 contains 15 residues.

The chain links TRBV27 to TRBJ1-2; possibly TRBD1 for D (5 bases). The germline V gene encodes CDR1 MNHEY and CDR2 SMNVEV (reference sequence). This CDR3 contains 14 residues. V was pared by 7 bases and J by 7 bases, with 19 bases between. The CDR3 DNA follows: TGTGCCAGCACCCCGGGGCCGACCCAAGGTGGCTACACCTTC. Translating gives CASTPGPTQGGYTF.

The chain combines TRBV5-1 with TRBJ2-1, with TRBD1 identical over 7 bases. Germline V gives CDR1 SGHRS, CDR2 YFSETQ. V was clipped by 1 base and J by 5 bases; unmatched bases: 3. This CDR3 spans 14 amino acids. DNA of the CDR3: TGCGCCAGCAGCTTGCAGGGGGTGGACAATGAGCAGTTCTTC. Translated: CASSLQGVDNEQFF.

This clonotype was seen just once. V usage is TRBV24-1 and J usage is TRBJ1-4, with D possibly being TRBD1 (6 bases). V lost 9 bases to trimming and J lost 5 bases, with 12 bases between them. CDR3 length: 13 amino acids. Germline V gives CDR1 KGHDR, CDR2 SFDVKD. The CDR3 spells CATRDNRNEKLFF. The CDR3 DNA follows: TGTGCCACCCGGGACAATAGAAATGAAAAACTGTTTTTT.

This chain uses TRBV19 with TRBJ2-3, with a tentative D call TRBD1 (6 bases). CDR3 length: 16 amino acids. CDR1 and CDR2 (germline): LNHDA, SQIVND (reference sequence). Trimming left V 1 base short and J 1 base short, with 12 bases between. This CDR3 reads CASSIGTAFGTDTQYF. The DNA for the CDR3 is TGTGCCAGTAGTATAGGGACAGCTTTTGGCACAGATACGCAGTATTTT.

This clonotype occurred many times. This rearrangement joins TRBV9 to TRBJ2-3, with D tentatively TRBD2 (5 bases). This CDR3 has 14 amino acids. The V end lost 0 bases, the J end lost 7 bases, and 12 bases lay between the germline ends. CDR1 is SGDLS and CDR2 is YYNGEE in the germline V gene. CDR3 DNA sequence: TGTGCCAGCAGCGTAGCCGAGGGCGACTATACGCAGTATTTT. It codes for CASSVAEGDYTQYF. Looking up the rest from reference TRBV9 and TRBJ2-3 gives the full variable domain: DSGVTQTPKHLITATGQRVTLRCSPRSGDLSVYWYQQSLDQGLQFLIQYYNGEERAKGNILERFSAQQFPDLHSELNLSSLELGDSALYFCASSVAEGDYTQYFGPGTRLTVL.

This clonotype has a handful of counts. The chain links TRBV7-2 to TRBJ2-3; 7 bases are a match to TRBD2. J gave up 2 bases and V 4 bases, and 3 bases lay outside the gene matches. The CDR3 loop spans 14 amino acids. Per germline, CDR1 SGHTA and CDR2 FQGNSA. The CDR3 DNA sequence: TGTGCCAGCAGCTCCCGGGAGGACACAGATACGCAGTATTTT. Translated, it gives CASSSREDTDTQYF.

The J gene is TRBJ2-7, the V gene TRBV7-9; possible D gene TRBD1, 5 bases. The CDR3 loop spans 13 amino acids. Per germline, CDR1 SEHNR and CDR2 FQNEAQ (reference sequence). Trimming stripped 5 bases from V and 2 bases from J, with 10 bases between. DNA of the CDR3: TGTGCCAGCAGCGGACGACAGACCTACGAGCAGTACTTC. This codes for CASSGRQTYEQYF.

The chain has TRBV5-5 and TRBJ2-1; D might be TRBD1 or TRBD2, each matching 5 bases. Trimming left V 3 bases short and J 8 bases short, with 18 bases between. The CDR3 length is 15 residues. Germline-derived CDR1 and CDR2 are SGHKS and YYEKEE (reference sequence). In nucleotides, the CDR3 is TGTGCCAGCAGCTCCTCCCCGGGGACGGGCGATGAGCAGTTCTTC. As protein: CASSSSPGTGDEQFF.